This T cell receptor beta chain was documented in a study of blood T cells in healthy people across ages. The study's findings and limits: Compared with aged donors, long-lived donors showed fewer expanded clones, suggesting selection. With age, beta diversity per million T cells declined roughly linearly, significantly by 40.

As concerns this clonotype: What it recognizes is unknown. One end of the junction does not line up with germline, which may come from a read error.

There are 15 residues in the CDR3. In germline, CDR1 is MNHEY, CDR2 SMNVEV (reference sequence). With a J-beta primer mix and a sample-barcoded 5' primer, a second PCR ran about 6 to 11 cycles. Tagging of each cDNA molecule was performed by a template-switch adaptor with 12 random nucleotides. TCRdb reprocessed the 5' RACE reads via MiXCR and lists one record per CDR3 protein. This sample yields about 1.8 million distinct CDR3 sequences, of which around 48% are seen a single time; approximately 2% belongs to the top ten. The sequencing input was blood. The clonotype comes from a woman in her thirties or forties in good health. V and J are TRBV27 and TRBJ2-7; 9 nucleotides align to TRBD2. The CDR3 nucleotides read TGTGCCAACAGTTCGGAGCCTAGCGGGGTAGGGGAGCAGTACTTC. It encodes CANSSEPSGVGEQYF.